One T cell receptor beta chain is described in this entry. Its target is not known. TCRdb independently ran MiXCR on the 5' RACE reads; one entry per CDR3 protein. The sample shows about 890,000 distinct CDR3 sequences, roughly 12% of them seen only once. The germline V gene encodes CDR1 SQVTM and CDR2 ANQGSEA. CDR3 length: 11 residues. V was shortened by 4 bases and J by 7 bases, with 10 bases between the two germline ends. These data belong to a study of identical twins. Findings and caveats of the study: The presence of invariant MAIT and iNKT cells could partly confound analyses of zero-insertion sequences.

The same specimen was also included in a second study, on yellow fever vaccine responses in identical twins.

The sequenced material came from PBMCs. The clonotype originates from a young woman in good health. The chain has TRBV29-1 and TRBJ2-5; D gene uncertain. The chain's CDR3 is CSVVEVGTQYF. CDR3 in DNA: TGCAGCGTTGTAGAGGTTGGGACCCAGTACTTC.